This T cell receptor (beta chain) was sequenced for a study of CD8 T cells in ankylosing spondylitis. Concerning this clonotype itself: The antigen is not known.

Each TCR beta library was made by quantitative 5'-RACE that incorporated molecular barcodes. MiXCR was run by TCRdb on the 5' RACE reads, yielding one entry per CDR3 protein. The table lists 250,000 or so distinct CDR3 sequences, over 8.5% of them singletons. Study-level results: A motif of 7 to 9 highly homologous TCR beta variants was seen as apparently characteristic of ankylosing spondylitis blood.

With V trimmed by 3 bases and J by 8 bases, 1 base remained unmatched. The CDR3 spans 12 residues. Germline-derived CDR1 and CDR2 are SGHVS and FNYEAQ. This TCR derives from a male donor with ankylosing spondylitis or in good health (not recorded which). The rearrangement joins TRBV7-6 to TRBJ2-1, with 7 nucleotides matching TRBD2. The material sequenced was blood, either unsorted or a sorted T cell fraction (not recorded which). The chain's CDR3 is CASSFREDEQFF. CDR3 coding DNA: TGTGCCAGCAGCTTTCGGGAGGATGAGCAGTTCTTC.